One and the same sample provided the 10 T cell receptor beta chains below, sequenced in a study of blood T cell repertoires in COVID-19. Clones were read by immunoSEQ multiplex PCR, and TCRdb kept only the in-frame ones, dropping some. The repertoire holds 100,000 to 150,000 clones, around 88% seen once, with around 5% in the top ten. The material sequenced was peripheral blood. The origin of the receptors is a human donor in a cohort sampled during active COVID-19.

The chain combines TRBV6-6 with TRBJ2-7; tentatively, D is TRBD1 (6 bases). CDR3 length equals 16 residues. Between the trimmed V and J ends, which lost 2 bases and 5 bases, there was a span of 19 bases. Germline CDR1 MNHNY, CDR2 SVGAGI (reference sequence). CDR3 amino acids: CASSYGTPTGPNEQYF. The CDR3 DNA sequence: TGTGCCAGCAGTTACGGGACCCCAACAGGGCCCAACGAGCAGTACTTC.

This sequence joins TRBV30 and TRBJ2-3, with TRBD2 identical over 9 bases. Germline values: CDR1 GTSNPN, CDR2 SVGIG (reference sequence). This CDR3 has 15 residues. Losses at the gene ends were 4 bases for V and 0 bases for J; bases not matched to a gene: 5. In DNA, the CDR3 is TGTGCCTGGACTGAACTAGCGGGTAGCACAGATACGCAGTATTTT. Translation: CAWTELAGSTDTQYF. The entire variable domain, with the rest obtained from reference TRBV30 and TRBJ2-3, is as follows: SQTIHQWPATLVQPVGSPLSLECTVEGTSNPNLYWYRQAAGRGLQLLFYSVGIGQISSEVPQNLSASRPQDRQFILSSKKLLLSDSGFYLCAWTELAGSTDTQYFGPGTRLTVL.

The CDR3 nucleotides are TGTGCCAGCGTTCGTAGCAATGAGCAGTTCTTC. Protein product: CASVRSNEQFF. This rearrangement joins TRBV12-3 or TRBV12-4 to TRBJ2-1; D remains unclear. Trimming pared 8 bases from V and 6 bases from J, leaving 8 bases between. CDR3 length: 11 amino acids.

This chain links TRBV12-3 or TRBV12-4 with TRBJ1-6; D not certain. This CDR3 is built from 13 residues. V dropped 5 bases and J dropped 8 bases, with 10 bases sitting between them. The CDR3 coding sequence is TGTGCCAGCAGTCCAGACTCGGATTCACCCCTCCACTTT. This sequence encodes CASSPDSDSPLHF.

CDR3 sequence: CASSYSAGAGEQYF. CDR3 nucleotides: TGTGCCAGCAGTTACTCAGCGGGAGCGGGGGAGCAGTACTTC. This chain uses TRBV6-2 or TRBV6-3 with TRBJ2-7; 8 bases fit TRBD2. CDR3 length: 14 amino acids. V trimming: 0 bases; J trimming: 7 bases; junction bases outside the gene matches: 5. The V gene's germline CDR1 is MNHEY and CDR2 SVGEGT.

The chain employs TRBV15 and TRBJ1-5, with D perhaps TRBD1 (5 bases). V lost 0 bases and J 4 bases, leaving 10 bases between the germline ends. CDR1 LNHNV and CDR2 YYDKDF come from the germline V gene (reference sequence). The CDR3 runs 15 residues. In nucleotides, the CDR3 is TGTGCCACCAGCAGAGATCAGGGATTAAATCAGCCCCAGCATTTT. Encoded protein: CATSRDQGLNQPQHF.

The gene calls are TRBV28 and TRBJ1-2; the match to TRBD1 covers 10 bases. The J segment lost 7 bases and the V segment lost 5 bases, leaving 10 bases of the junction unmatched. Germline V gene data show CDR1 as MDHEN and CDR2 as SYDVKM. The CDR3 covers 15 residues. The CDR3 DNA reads TGTGCCAGCAGTCACCGGACAGGGGGAAGGGGTGGCTACACCTTC. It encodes CASSHRTGGRGGYTF.

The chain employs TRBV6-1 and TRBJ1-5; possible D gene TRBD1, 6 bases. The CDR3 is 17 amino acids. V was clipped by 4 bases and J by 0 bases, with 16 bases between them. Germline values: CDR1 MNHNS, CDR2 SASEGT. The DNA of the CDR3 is TGTGCCAGCAGTGTCTGGACAGTTGATTATAGCAATCAGCCCCAGCATTTT. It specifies CASSVWTVDYSNQPQHF.

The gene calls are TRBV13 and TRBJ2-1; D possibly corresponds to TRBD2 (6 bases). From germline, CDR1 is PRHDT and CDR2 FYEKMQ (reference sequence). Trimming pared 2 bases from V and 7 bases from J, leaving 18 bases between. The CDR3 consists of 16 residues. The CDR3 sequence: CASSLKEGWNSNEQFF. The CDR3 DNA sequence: TGTGCCAGCAGCTTAAAGGAGGGCTGGAACTCGAATGAGCAGTTCTTC.

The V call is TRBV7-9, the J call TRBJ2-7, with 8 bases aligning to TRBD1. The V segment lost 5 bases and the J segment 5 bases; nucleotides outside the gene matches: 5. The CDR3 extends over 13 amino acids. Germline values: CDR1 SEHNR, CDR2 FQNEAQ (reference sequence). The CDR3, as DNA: TGTGCCAGCAGCCTGACGGACAGGGACGAGCAGTACTTC. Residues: CASSLTDRDEQYF.